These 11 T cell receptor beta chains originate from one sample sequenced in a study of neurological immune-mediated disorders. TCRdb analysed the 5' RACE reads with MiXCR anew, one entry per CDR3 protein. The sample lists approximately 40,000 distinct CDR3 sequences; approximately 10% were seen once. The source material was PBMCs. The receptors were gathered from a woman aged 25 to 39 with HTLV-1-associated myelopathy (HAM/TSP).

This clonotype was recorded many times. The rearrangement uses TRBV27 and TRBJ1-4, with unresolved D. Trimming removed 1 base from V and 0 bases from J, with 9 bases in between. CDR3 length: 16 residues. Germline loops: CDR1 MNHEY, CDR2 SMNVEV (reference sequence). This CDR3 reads CASSLYAYATNEKLFF. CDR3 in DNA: TGTGCCAGCAGTTTATACGCGTACGCAACTAATGAAAAACTGTTTTTT. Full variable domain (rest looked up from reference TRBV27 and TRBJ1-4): EAQVTQNPRYLITVTGKKLTVTCSQNMNHEYMSWYRQDPGLGLRQIYYSMNVEVTDKGDVPEGYKVSRKEKRNFPLILESPSPNQTSLYFCASSLYAYATNEKLFFGSGTQLSVL.

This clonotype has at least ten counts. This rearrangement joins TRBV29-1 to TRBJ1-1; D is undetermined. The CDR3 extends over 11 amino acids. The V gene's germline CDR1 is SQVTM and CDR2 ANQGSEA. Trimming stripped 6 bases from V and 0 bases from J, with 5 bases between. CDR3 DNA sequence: TGCAGCGTCCCGCTGAACACTGAAGCTTTCTTT. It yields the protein CSVPLNTEAFF.

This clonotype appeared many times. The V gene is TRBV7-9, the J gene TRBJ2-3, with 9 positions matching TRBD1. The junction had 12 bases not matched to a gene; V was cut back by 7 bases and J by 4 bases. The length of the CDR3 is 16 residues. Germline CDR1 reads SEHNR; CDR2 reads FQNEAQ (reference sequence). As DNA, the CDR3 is TGTGCCAGCACCACAACAAACAGGGGGCTGGCAGATACGCAGTATTTT. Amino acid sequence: CASTTTNRGLADTQYF.

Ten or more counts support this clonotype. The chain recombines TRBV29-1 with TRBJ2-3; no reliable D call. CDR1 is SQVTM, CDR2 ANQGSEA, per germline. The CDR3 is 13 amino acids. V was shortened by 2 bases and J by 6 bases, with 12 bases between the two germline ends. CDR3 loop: CSVEQERGDTQYF. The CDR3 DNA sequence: TGCAGCGTTGAACAGGAGCGTGGGGATACGCAGTATTTT.

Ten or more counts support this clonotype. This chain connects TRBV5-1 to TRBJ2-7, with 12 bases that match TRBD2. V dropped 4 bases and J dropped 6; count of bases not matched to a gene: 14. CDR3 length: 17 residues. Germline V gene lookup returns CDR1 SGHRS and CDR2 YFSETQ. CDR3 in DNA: TGCGCCAGCAGCCCGGGTGGGCTAGCGGGGGGGCAGACCGAGCAGTACTTC. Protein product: CASSPGGLAGGQTEQYF.

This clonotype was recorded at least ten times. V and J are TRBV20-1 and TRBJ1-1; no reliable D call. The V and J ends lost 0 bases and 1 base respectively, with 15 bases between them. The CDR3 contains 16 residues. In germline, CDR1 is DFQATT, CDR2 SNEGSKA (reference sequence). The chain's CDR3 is CSARDPWGIQNTEAFF. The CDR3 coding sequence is TGCAGTGCTAGAGACCCGTGGGGAATCCAGAACACTGAAGCTTTCTTT.

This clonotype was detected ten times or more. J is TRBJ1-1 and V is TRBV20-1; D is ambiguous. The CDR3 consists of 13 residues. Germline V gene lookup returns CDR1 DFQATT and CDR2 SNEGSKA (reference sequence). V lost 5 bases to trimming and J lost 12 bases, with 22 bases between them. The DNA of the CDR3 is TGCAGTGCTGGAAGATTCGGCTCTTCCGGGTCTTTCTTT. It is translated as CSAGRFGSSGSFF.

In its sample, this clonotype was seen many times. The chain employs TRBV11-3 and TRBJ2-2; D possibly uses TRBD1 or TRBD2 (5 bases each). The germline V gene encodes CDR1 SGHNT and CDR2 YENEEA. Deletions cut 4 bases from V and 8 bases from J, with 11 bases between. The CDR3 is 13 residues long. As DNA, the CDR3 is TGTGCCAGCAGCTACCGGGACCTTGGGGAGCTGTTTTTT. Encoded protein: CASSYRDLGELFF.

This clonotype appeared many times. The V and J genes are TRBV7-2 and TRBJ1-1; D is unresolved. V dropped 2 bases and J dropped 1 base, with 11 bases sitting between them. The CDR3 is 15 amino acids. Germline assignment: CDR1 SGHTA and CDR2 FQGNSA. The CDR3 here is CASSLSARQNTEAFF. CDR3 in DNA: TGTGCCAGCAGCTTAAGTGCCAGGCAGAACACTGAAGCTTTCTTT. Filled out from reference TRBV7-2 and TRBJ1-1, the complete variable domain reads GAGVSQSPSNKVTEKGKDVELRCDPISGHTALYWYRQSLGQGLEFLIYFQGNSAPDKSGLPSDRFSAERTGGSVSTLTIQRTQQEDSAVYLCASSLSARQNTEAFFGQGTRLTVV.

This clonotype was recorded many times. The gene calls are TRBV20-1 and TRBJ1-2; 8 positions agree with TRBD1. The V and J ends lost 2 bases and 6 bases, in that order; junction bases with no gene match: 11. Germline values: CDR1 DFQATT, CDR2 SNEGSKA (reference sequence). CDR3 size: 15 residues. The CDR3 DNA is TGCAGTGCTAGATCTCGGACAGGGCGGGTCGATGGCTACACCTTC. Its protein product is CSARSRTGRVDGYTF.

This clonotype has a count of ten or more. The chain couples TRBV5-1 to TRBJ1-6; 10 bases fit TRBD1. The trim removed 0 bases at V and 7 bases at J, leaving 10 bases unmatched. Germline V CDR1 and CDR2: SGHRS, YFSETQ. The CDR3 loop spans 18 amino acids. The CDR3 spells CASSLGLPGQGTNSPLHF. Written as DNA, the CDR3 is TGCGCCAGCAGCTTGGGCCTACCGGGACAGGGGACGAATTCACCCCTCCACTTT.